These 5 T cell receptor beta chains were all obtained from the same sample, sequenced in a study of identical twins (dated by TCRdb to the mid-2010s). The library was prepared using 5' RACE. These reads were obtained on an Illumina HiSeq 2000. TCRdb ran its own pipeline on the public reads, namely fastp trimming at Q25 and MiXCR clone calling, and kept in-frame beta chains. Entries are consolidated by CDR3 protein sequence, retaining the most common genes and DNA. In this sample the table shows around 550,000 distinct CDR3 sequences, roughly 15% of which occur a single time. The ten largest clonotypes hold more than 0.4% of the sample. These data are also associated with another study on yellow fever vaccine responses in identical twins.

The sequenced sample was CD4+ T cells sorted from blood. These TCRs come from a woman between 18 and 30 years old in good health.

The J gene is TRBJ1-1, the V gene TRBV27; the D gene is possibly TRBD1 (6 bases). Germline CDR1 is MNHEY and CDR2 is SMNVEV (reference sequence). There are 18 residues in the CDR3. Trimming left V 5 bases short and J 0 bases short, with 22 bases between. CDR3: CASSPDPRGGRMNTEAFF. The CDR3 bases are TGTGCCAGCAGTCCAGACCCTAGGGGGGGGCGGATGAACACTGAAGCTTTCTTT.

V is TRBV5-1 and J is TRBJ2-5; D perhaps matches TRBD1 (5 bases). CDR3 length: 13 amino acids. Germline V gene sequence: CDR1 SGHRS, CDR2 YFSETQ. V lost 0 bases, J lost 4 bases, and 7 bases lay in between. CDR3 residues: CASSLDQGETQYF. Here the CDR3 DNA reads TGCGCCAGCAGCTTGGACCAGGGAGAGACCCAGTACTTC.

CDR3 nucleotides: TGTGCCAGCAGCCCTCACACCTACGGCGCGGGGGTATACAATGAGCAGTTCTTC. The encoded protein is CASSPHTYGAGVYNEQFF. The chain links TRBV21-1 to TRBJ2-1; the table's D call, TRBD1, has no DNA check behind it. TRBV21-1 is deemed a pseudogene. This CDR3 region has 18 residues.

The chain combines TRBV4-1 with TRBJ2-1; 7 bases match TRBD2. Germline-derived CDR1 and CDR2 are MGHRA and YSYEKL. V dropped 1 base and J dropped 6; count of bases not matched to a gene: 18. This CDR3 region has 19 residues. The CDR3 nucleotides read TGCGCCAGCAGCCAAGCTGTCCCCCCGGGAGGAGGTTTGGGCAATGAGCAGTTCTTC. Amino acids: CASSQAVPPGGGLGNEQFF.

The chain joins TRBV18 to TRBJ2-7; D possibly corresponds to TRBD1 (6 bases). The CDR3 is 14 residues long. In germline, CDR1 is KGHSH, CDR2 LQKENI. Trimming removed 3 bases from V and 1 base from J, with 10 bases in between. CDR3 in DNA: TGTGCCAGCTCACCTGAGACAGGATCCTACGAGCAGTACTTC. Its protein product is CASSPETGSYEQYF.